This T cell receptor (beta chain) was sequenced during a study of T cell responses to AZD1222 COVID-19 vaccine. Study-wide background: Some second doses came at about 4 weeks and others at about 12 weeks; these were pooled. Points from the study as a whole: Unmutated variant regions are reportedly the target of nearly half of TCRs that are spike-specific. There were repertoire samples only from the period after the peak T cell response. With dominance at 160-218 and 743-854, vaccine-associated CD4 TCRs spanned spike.

Assay used: immunoSEQ multiplex PCR; TCRdb lists only in-frame clones, some missing. The table has roughly 150,000 clones, around 93% seen once. This CDR3 is 11 amino acids long. The V end lost 7 bases, the J end lost 9 bases, and 10 bases lay between the germline ends. With regard to this clone: What it binds is unknown.

Here the sequenced sample was peripheral blood, taken on day 0 of AZD1222 vaccination. This TCR was sampled from an adult in good health. The chain carries TRBV12-3 or TRBV12-4 and TRBJ1-5; D is unresolved. The CDR3, as DNA: TGTGCCAGCACCTCGACCGGGCCCCAGCATTTT. Its protein product is CASTSTGPQHF.